The clone carrying this T cell receptor beta chain occurred a few times. What it recognizes is unknown. This entry is derived from a study of response to subunit inactivated influenza vaccine. Overall study findings and caveats: Authors suggested seasonal influenza vaccinations each recruit few new T cells.

Trimming took 4 bases from V and 4 from J; bases not matched to a gene: 13. Germline V gives CDR1 SGHAT, CDR2 FQNNGV. CDR3 length equals 18 residues. One entry per CDR3 protein results from TCRdb running MiXCR on the RT-PCR reads. The repertoire holds 450,000 to 500,000 distinct CDR3 sequences, roughly 9.7% seen once, with approximately 12% in the top ten. The rearrangement joins TRBV11-2 to TRBJ2-7; 13 positions agree with TRBD2. Material: PBMCs from blood, obtained about 6 weeks after vaccination. The origin of this receptor is a man aged 45 to 65 who received an inactivated influenza vaccine. The CDR3, as DNA: TGTGCCAGCAGCTCCCTCAAACTAGCGGGAGGGCGCCTTTACGAGCAGTACTTC. Its protein product is CASSSLKLAGGRLYEQYF.